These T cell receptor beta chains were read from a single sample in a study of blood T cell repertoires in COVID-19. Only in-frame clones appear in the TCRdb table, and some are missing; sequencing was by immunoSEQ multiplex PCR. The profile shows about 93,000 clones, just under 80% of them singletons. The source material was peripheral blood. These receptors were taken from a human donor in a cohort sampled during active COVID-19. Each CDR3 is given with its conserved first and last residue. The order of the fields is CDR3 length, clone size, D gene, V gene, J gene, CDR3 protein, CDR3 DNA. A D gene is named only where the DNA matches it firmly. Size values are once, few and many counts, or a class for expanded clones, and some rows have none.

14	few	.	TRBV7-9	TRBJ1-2	CASSSGSTNYGYTF	TGTGCCAGCAGCTCCGGGAGTACTAACTATGGCTACACCTTC
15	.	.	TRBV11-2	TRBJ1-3	CASSLAPSSGNTIYF	TGTGCCAGCAGCTTAGCCCCGAGCTCTGGAAACACCATATATTTT
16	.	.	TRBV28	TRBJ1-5	CASSSPRTRVLQPQHF	TGTGCCAGCAGTTCGCCCCGGACACGAGTACTCCAGCCCCAGCATTTT
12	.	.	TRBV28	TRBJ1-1	CASREVNTEAFF	TGTGCCAGCCGGGAGGTGAACACTGAAGCTTTCTTT
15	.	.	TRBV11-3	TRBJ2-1	CASSLISGGIGEQFF	TGTGCCAGCAGCTTAATATCGGGCGGGATTGGTGAGCAGTTCTTC
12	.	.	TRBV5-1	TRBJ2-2	CASGQGFGELFF	TGCGCCAGCGGGCAAGGATTCGGGGAGCTGTTTTTT
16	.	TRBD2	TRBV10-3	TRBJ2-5	CAISEQLAGARGTQYF	TGTGCCATCAGTGAGCAACTAGCGGGGGCCCGCGGGACCCAGTACTTC
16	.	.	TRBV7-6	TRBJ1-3	CASSSGLPSSGNTIYF	TGTGCCAGCAGCTCGGGACTCCCGAGCTCTGGAAACACCATATATTTT
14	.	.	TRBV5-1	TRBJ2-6	CASSHSPGANVLTF	TGCGCCAGCAGCCACTCCCCTGGGGCCAACGTCCTGACTTTC
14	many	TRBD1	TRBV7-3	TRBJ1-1	CASSYRQGNTEAFF	TGTGCCAGCAGCTACCGACAGGGGAACACTGAAGCTTTCTTT
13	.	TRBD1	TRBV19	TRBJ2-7	CASSTGQGYEQYF	TGTGCCAGTAGTACTGGACAGGGCTACGAGCAGTACTTC
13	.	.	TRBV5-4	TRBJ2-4	CASSGLAKNIQYF	TGTGCCAGCAGCGGCCTAGCTAAAAACATTCAGTACTTC
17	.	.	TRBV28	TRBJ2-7	CASSLYRRDSVSYEQYF	TGTGCCAGCAGTTTATACCGCCGGGACTCTGTATCCTACGAGCAGTACTTC
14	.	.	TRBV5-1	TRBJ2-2	CASSEQGNTGELFF	TGCGCCAGCAGCGAACAGGGAAACACCGGGGAGCTGTTTTTT
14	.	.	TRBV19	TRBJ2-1	CASSIGGLYNEQFF	TGTGCCAGTAGTATAGGGGGCCTTTACAATGAGCAGTTCTTC
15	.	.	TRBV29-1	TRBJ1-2	CSVEENRSRVHGYTF	TGCAGCGTTGAAGAGAATCGGAGCAGGGTGCATGGCTACACCTTC
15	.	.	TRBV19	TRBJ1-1	CASSIDSRRNTEAFF	TGTGCCAGTAGTATTGACAGCAGAAGGAACACTGAAGCTTTCTTT
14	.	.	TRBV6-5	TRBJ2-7	CASVVSLSSYEQYF	TGTGCCAGCGTAGTGTCCCTGAGCTCCTACGAGCAGTACTTC
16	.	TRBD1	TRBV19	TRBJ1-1	CASRPKPGQGNTEAFF	TGTGCCAGTAGGCCGAAACCGGGACAGGGGAACACTGAAGCTTTCTTT
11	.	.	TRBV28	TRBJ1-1	CASRQNTEAFF	TGTGCCAGCAGACAGAACACTGAAGCTTTCTTT
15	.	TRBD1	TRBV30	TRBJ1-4	CAWSAPGTGGEKLFF	TGTGCCTGGAGTGCCCCCGGGACAGGGGGCGAAAAACTGTTTTTT
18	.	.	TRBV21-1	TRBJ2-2	CASSQGLAGFFNTGELFF	TGTGCCAGCAGCCAGGGACTAGCGGGATTCTTTAACACCGGGGAGCTGTTTTTT
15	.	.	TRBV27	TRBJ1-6	CASSPRGLLNSPLHF	TGTGCCAGCAGTCCCCGGGGACTTCTTAATTCACCCCTCCACTTT
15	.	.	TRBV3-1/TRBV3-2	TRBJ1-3	CASSQDRGSGNTIYF	TGTGCCAGCAGCCAAGATAGGGGTTCAGGAAACACCATATATTTT
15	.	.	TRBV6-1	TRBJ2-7	CASSEGSGGADEQYF	TGTGCCAGCAGTGAAGGGTCGGGGGGCGCGGACGAGCAGTACTTC
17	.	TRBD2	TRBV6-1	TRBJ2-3	CASSEKTSGFLGDTQYF	TGTGCCAGCAGTGAAAAGACTAGCGGCTTCCTCGGGGATACGCAGTATTTT
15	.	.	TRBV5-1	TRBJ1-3	CASSLGAFSGNTIYF	TGCGCCAGCAGCTTGGGGGCCTTCTCTGGAAACACCATATATTTT
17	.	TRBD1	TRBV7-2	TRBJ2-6	CASSPGQGGSGANVLTF	TGTGCCAGCAGCCCGGGACAGGGTGGCTCTGGGGCCAACGTCCTGACTTTC
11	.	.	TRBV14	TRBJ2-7	CASSRRYEQYF	TGTGCCAGCAGCCGTCGGTACGAGCAGTACTTC
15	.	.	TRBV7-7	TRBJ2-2	CASSPGRGGAGELFF	TGTGCTAGCAGCCCCGGGCGGGGTGGGGCCGGGGAGCTGTTTTTT
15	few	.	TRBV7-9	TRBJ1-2	CASSLGQGINYGYTF	TGTGCCAGCAGCTTAGGTCAGGGCATAAACTATGGCTACACCTTC
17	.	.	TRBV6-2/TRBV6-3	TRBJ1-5	CASSTPARARVDQPQHF	TGTGCCAGCAGTACCCCCGCGAGGGCCCGCGTCGATCAGCCCCAGCATTTT
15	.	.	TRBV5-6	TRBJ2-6	CASSLGLSGANVLTF	TGTGCCAGCAGCTTGGGACTATCTGGGGCCAACGTCCTGACTTTC
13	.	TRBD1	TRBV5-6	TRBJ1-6	CASNQQGNSPLHF	TGTGCCAGCAACCAACAGGGGAATTCACCCCTCCACTTT
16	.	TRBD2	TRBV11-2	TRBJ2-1	CASSWLAGTDYNEQFF	TGTGCCAGCAGCTGGTTAGCGGGGACCGATTACAATGAGCAGTTCTTC
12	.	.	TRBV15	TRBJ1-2	CATSGGPYGYTF	TGTGCCACCAGCGGCGGGCCCTATGGCTACACCTTC
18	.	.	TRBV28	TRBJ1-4	CASSLDLDRGETGEKLFF	TGTGCCAGCAGCCTAGATTTGGACAGAGGGGAAACGGGAGAAAAACTGTTTTTT